Listed here are 27 T cell receptor beta chains from one sample, sequenced in a study of glioma-infiltrating T cells. Using RNA template, CDR3s of TCR alpha and beta were amplified with iRepertoire arm-PCR. TCRdb redid the calling of the multiplex PCR reads with MiXCR, one entry per CDR3 protein. This table has roughly 200,000 distinct CDR3 sequences, over 30% appearing once. The sample was glioma tissue, nonneoplastic brain tissue, or PBMCs (not recorded which). All receptors derive from a human donor with low-grade glioma or glioblastoma, undergoing nonglioma brain surgery, or in good health (not recorded which).

In this sample, this clonotype turned up many times. The V gene is TRBV7-2, the J gene TRBJ1-1, with 7 bases that match TRBD1. The J segment lost 4 bases and the V segment lost 4 bases, leaving 9 bases of the junction unmatched. The CDR3 runs 15 residues. Germline V CDR1 and CDR2: SGHTA, FQGNSA. The CDR3 is CASSSGQPGGTEAFF. The CDR3 DNA is TGTGCCAGCAGCTCGGGACAGCCCGGAGGCACTGAAGCTTTCTTT.

This clonotype was detected many times. The chain joins TRBV6-2 or TRBV6-3 to TRBJ2-7, with unresolved D. V was shortened by 7 bases and J by 2 bases, with 21 bases between the two germline ends. The V gene's germline CDR1 is MNHEY and CDR2 SVGEGT. The CDR3 totals 16 residues. The CDR3 protein is CASTLIRADGTYEQYF. Written as DNA, the CDR3 is TGTGCCAGCACACTTATAAGGGCGGACGGAACCTACGAGCAGTACTTC.

The chain links TRBV19 to TRBJ2-2, with unresolved D. Between the trimmed V and J ends, which lost 2 bases and 1 base, there was a span of 5 bases. CDR1 and CDR2 (germline): LNHDA, SQIVND (reference sequence). This CDR3 has 14 residues. In nucleotides, the CDR3 is TGTGCCAGTAGTATATCAAGGAACACCGGGGAGCTGTTTTTT. It yields the protein CASSISRNTGELFF. Full variable domain (rest looked up from reference TRBV19 and TRBJ2-2): DGGITQSPKYLFRKEGQNVTLSCEQNLNHDAMYWYRQDPGQGLRLIYYSQIVNDFQKGDIAEGYSVSREKKESFPLTVTSAQKNPTAFYLCASSISRNTGELFFGEGSRLTVL.

The sample holds one count of this clonotype. An end of the junction does not agree with germline; a read error may underlie this. This chain connects TRBV4-3 to TRBJ2-7; 14 bases line up with TRBD2. The CDR3 is 17 amino acids. CDR1 and CDR2 from the germline V gene are LGHNA and YSLEER. CDR3 DNA: TGCGCCAGCAGCCAACTCTACGCCGGGACTAGCGGGAGCACTGTGTGCTTC. Protein sequence: CASSQLYAGTSGSTVCF.

This clonotype was seen many times. CDR3 residues: CASSPGQVAYGYTF. DNA of the CDR3: TGTGCCAGCAGCCCCGGACAGGTCGCGTATGGCTACACCTTC. The chain couples TRBV27 to TRBJ1-2; 7 bases align to TRBD1. The germline gives CDR1 MNHEY, CDR2 SMNVEV (reference sequence). The ends lost 6 bases at V and 5 bases at J; junction bases unmatched: 9. The CDR3 has 14 amino acids.

The table lists this clonotype with many counts. The chain carries TRBV7-2 and TRBJ1-5; 8 bases align to TRBD1. The CDR3 totals 19 residues. Losses at the gene ends were 1 base for V and 5 bases for J; bases not matched to a gene: 16. Germline V CDR1 and CDR2: SGHTA, FQGNSA. Written as DNA, the CDR3 is TGTGCCAGCAGCTTAGGCAGGGGGCCGTATCCCACAAGGGATCAGCCCCAGCATTTT. It specifies CASSLGRGPYPTRDQPQHF.

Of note for this clonotype: This may be a read error, as it is one base from a much larger clone. The V gene is TRBV5-1, the J gene TRBJ2-5; D gene unclear. Germline CDR1 and CDR2: SGHRS and YFSETQ. The CDR3 has 11 amino acids. Deletions cut 3 bases from V and 5 bases from J, with 5 bases between. The CDR3 nucleotides are TGCGCCAGCAGCTGTGGGGAGACCCAGTACTTC. Translation: CASSCGETQYF.

The chain employs TRBV2 and TRBJ2-7, with 7 nucleotides matching TRBD1. The ends lost 6 bases at V and 2 bases at J; junction bases unmatched: 10. The CDR3 covers 15 residues. The germline V gene encodes CDR1 SNHLY and CDR2 FYNNEI. The DNA for the CDR3 is TGTGCCAGCAGCTTGAATCCCGGGACAGCCTACGAGCAGTACTTC. Protein: CASSLNPGTAYEQYF.

This clonotype came up many times. This CDR3 reads CASSTQVGQPQHF. The DNA of the CDR3 is TGTGCCAGTAGTACTCAGGTCGGGCAGCCCCAGCATTTT. This sequence joins TRBV19 and TRBJ1-5, with D uncertain. Between the trimmed V and J ends, which lost 4 bases and 7 bases, there was a span of 11 bases. This CDR3 has 13 amino acids. Germline lookup yields CDR1 LNHDA and CDR2 SQIVND (reference sequence). Full variable domain (outside the CDR3, taken from reference TRBV19 and TRBJ1-5): DGGITQSPKYLFRKEGQNVTLSCEQNLNHDAMYWYRQDPGQGLRLIYYSQIVNDFQKGDIAEGYSVSREKKESFPLTVTSAQKNPTAFYLCASSTQVGQPQHFGDGTRLSIL.

This clonotype was seen ten or more times. This rearrangement joins TRBV20-1 to TRBJ1-2, with D uncertain. V dropped 1 base and J dropped 6 bases, with 18 bases sitting between them. CDR1 is DFQATT, CDR2 SNEGSKA, per germline (reference sequence). The length of the CDR3 is 15 residues. The CDR3 sequence: CSARALGGPNDGYTF. The CDR3 nucleotides read TGCAGTGCTAGAGCCCTGGGCGGACCTAATGATGGCTACACCTTC.

This rearrangement joins TRBV5-6 to TRBJ2-7; D not resolved. The V end lost 2 bases, the J end lost 5 bases, and 11 bases lay between the germline ends. There are 13 residues in the CDR3. Germline loops: CDR1 SGHDT, CDR2 YYEEEE. DNA of the CDR3: TGTGCCAGCAGCTTAGGTCTTTGGGACGAGCAGTACTTC. This codes for CASSLGLWDEQYF.

This clonotype has ten or more counts. The rearrangement uses TRBV6-1 and TRBJ1-1; a possible D gene is TRBD1 (5 bases). Germline CDR1 and CDR2: MNHNS and SASEGT. This CDR3 is 15 amino acids long. V was cut by 5 bases and J by 2 bases, with 15 bases left in between. In DNA, the CDR3 is TGTGCCAGCAGTCGATCCGGGACGACTAACACTGAAGCTTTCTTT. This translates into CASSRSGTTNTEAFF.

This clonotype was seen repeatedly, ten times or more. This sequence joins TRBV28 and TRBJ2-5; D possibly uses TRBD1 or TRBD2 (5 bases each). With 3 bases removed from V and 3 bases from J, the gap between germline ends came to 14 bases. Germline CDR1 MDHEN, CDR2 SYDVKM. This CDR3 spans 15 amino acids. CDR3 loop: CASSFPPGREETQYF. The CDR3 nucleotides are TGTGCCAGCAGTTTTCCACCGGGACGTGAAGAGACCCAGTACTTC.

This clonotype was recorded at least ten times. CDR3 in DNA: TGTGCCAGCAGTTACTCCGTAACTACAGATACGCAGTATTTT. It codes for CASSYSVTTDTQYF. The V call is TRBV6-5, the J call TRBJ2-3, with D hard to call. The CDR3 runs 14 residues. V lost 0 bases to trimming and J lost 3 bases, with 7 bases between them. Germline-derived CDR1 and CDR2 are MNHEY and SVGAGI.

This clonotype was detected ten times or more. The CDR3 nucleotides are TGCAGTGCTAGAGCGGGACAGTTGAATCAGCCCCAGCATTTT. Translation gives CSARAGQLNQPQHF. The chain combines TRBV20-1 with TRBJ1-5, with 7 nucleotides matching TRBD1. The CDR3 has 14 amino acids. The V gene end was trimmed by 1 base and the J gene end by 4 bases; junction bases not matched to a gene: 4. Looked up from germline, CDR1 is DFQATT and CDR2 is SNEGSKA (reference sequence).

The rearrangement joins TRBV12-3 or TRBV12-4 to TRBJ1-5, with 7 bases identical to TRBD1. The ends lost 5 bases at V and 5 bases at J; junction bases unmatched: 6. The CDR3 runs to 14 residues. The CDR3 is CASSKTGNYQPQHF. DNA for the CDR3: TGTGCCAGCAGTAAGACAGGGAACTATCAGCCCCAGCATTTT.

The CDR3 bases are TGTGCCAGCAGCTTATCTAGCGGGAGAGTTGCGAATGAGCAGTTCTTC. It specifies CASSLSSGRVANEQFF. V and J are TRBV7-7 and TRBJ2-1; TRBD2 aligns across 10 bases. The V and J ends lost 2 bases and 7 bases, in that order; junction bases with no gene match: 8. The CDR3 has 16 amino acids. Looked up from germline, CDR1 is SSHAT and CDR2 is FNYEAQ (reference sequence).

This clonotype was seen more than once but under ten times. V is TRBV28 and J is TRBJ2-7; tentatively, D is TRBD1 (5 bases). This CDR3 has 19 residues. Germline lookup yields CDR1 MDHEN and CDR2 SYDVKM. V lost 5 bases to trimming and J lost 0 bases, with 26 bases between them. CDR3 amino acids: CASSGLWGPENRFSYEQYF. CDR3 coding DNA: TGTGCCAGCAGTGGCCTATGGGGCCCAGAAAATAGGTTCTCCTACGAGCAGTACTTC.

The chain carries TRBV19 and TRBJ2-1; D not certain. The germline CDR1 and CDR2 sequences are LNHDA and SQIVND (reference sequence). The V end lost 1 base, the J end lost 0 bases, and 13 bases lay between the germline ends. This CDR3 has 17 amino acids. CDR3 protein: CASSIVGRVTSYNEQFF. The DNA for the CDR3 is TGTGCCAGTAGTATAGTGGGAAGGGTTACCTCCTACAATGAGCAGTTCTTC.

A word on this clonotype: A read error is possible here, since a much larger clone lies one base away. The rearrangement links TRBV7-9 to TRBJ1-1; 7 nucleotides agree with TRBD1. V dropped 6 bases and J dropped 5; count of bases not matched to a gene: 9. The germline gives CDR1 SEHNR, CDR2 FQNEAQ (reference sequence). The CDR3 spans 14 residues. CDR3 in DNA: TGTGCCAGCAGGTTCGAGGGGGCGCGAACTGAAGCTTTCTTT. Encoded protein: CASRFEGARTEAFF.

This clonotype was seen ten or more times. The chain couples TRBV7-2 to TRBJ2-5; TRBD1 matches 9 bases. From germline, CDR1 is SGHTA and CDR2 FQGNSA. The CDR3 runs to 16 residues. V lost 1 base, J lost 5 bases, and 8 bases stayed unmatched. This chain's CDR3 is CASSLGDRAPGETQYF. DNA of the CDR3: TGTGCCAGCAGCTTAGGGGACAGGGCTCCCGGGGAGACCCAGTACTTC.

V usage is TRBV3-1 and J usage is TRBJ2-1; D not certain. Trimming took off 6 bases at V and 8 bases at J, with 14 bases between the two ends. Germline CDR1 LGHDT, CDR2 YNNKEL (reference sequence). This CDR3 is built from 13 residues. CDR3 amino acids: CASRRLGRDEQFF. The CDR3 bases are TGTGCCAGCAGACGACTGGGCCGGGATGAGCAGTTCTTC.

This clonotype was detected ten times or more. The chain carries TRBV24-1 and TRBJ2-1; D unresolved. Looked up from germline, CDR1 is KGHDR and CDR2 is SFDVKD. V was cut by 4 bases and J by 9 bases, with 12 bases left in between. This CDR3 contains 13 residues. CDR3 nucleotide sequence: TGTGCCACCAGTGACCCGACTGGCACTGAGCAGTTCTTC. It specifies CATSDPTGTEQFF.

This chain uses TRBV25-1 with TRBJ2-1; D not resolved. V was pared by 7 bases and J by 10 bases, with 23 bases between. The CDR3 loop spans 15 amino acids. Germline-derived CDR1 and CDR2 are MGHDK and SYGVNS. The DNA of the CDR3 is TGTGCCAGCACCCCGGGTCCGGCCAGCTTTGGGGAGCAGTTCTTC. Residues: CASTPGPASFGEQFF. Full variable domain (outside the CDR3, taken from reference TRBV25-1 and TRBJ2-1): EADIYQTPRYLVIGTGKKITLECSQTMGHDKMYWYQQDPGMELHLIHYSYGVNSTEKGDLSSESTVSRIRTEHFPLTLESARPSHTSQYLCASTPGPASFGEQFFGPGTRLTVL.

This clonotype was seen repeatedly, ten times or more. This chain uses TRBV10-3 with TRBJ2-7; a weak D match, TRBD2 (6 bases). V lost 4 bases to trimming and J lost 5 bases, with 15 bases between them. This CDR3 region has 14 residues. Germline loops: CDR1 ENHRY, CDR2 SYGVKD. The CDR3 bases are TGTGCCATCAGTGTAGAACTAGCTATGAACGAGCAGTACTTC. Its protein product is CAISVELAMNEQYF.

This clonotype has ten or more counts. The gene calls are TRBV7-9 and TRBJ2-3; weak D call: TRBD2 (5 bases). Trimming left V 5 bases short and J 4 bases short, with 16 bases between. The CDR3 has 15 amino acids. CDR1 SEHNR and CDR2 FQNEAQ come from the germline V gene (reference sequence). CDR3 protein: CASSDTRIVADTQYF. The CDR3 DNA is TGTGCCAGCAGCGACACTAGGATCGTCGCAGATACGCAGTATTTT.

This clonotype has at least ten counts. The chain uses TRBV7-6 and TRBJ2-7, with 8 bases identical to TRBD2. The CDR3 is 18 amino acids. Germline V lookup: CDR1 SGHVS, CDR2 FNYEAQ. V dropped 2 bases and J dropped 7; count of bases not matched to a gene: 19. This chain's CDR3 is CASSLHLRTAGLVREQYF. The CDR3 DNA reads TGTGCCAGCAGCTTACACCTCAGGACTGCGGGACTAGTGCGGGAGCAGTACTTC.